This is a list of T cell receptor beta chains from one sample in a study of blood T cell repertoires in COVID-19. The assay was immunoSEQ multiplex PCR, and TCRdb's table has in-frame clones only and misses some. The repertoire holds 120,000 to 150,000 clones, with about 83% as singletons. Source material: PBMCs or T cells enriched from blood (not recorded which). The source of these receptors is a woman aged 45-60 years who had been exposed to COVID-19. The CDR3 runs from the conserved cysteine through the conserved F or W. Fields, in order: D gene, V gene, J gene, clone size, CDR3 protein, CDR3 DNA. The D gene is left open where the match is weak. Clone size, where shown, is once, few, many, or a class for clones that have expanded.

-,TRBV23-1,TRBJ2-6,-,CASTGIESGANVLTF,TGCGCCAGCACCGGGATTGAGTCTGGGGCCAACGTCCTGACTTTC
-,TRBV6-5,TRBJ2-4,-,CASSARGRNIQYF,TGTGCCAGCAGCGCCAGGGGAAGGAACATTCAGTACTTC
-,TRBV21-1,TRBJ2-5,-,CASPAKAVRSGGQETQYF,TGTGCCAGCCCAGCAAAAGCGGTGAGGAGCGGGGGACAAGAGACCCAGTACTTC
-,TRBV6-5,TRBJ2-7,-,CASSYISRDTSYEQYF,TGTGCCAGCAGTTACATAAGCCGGGACACTTCCTACGAGCAGTACTTC
-,TRBV9,TRBJ2-4,-,CASSPPNKNIQYF,TGTGCCAGCAGCCCCCCCAACAAAAACATTCAGTACTTC
-,TRBV6-6,TRBJ1-1,once,CASSWEVQNTEAFF,TGTGCCAGCAGTTGGGAGGTCCAGAACACTGAAGCTTTCTTT
-,TRBV15,TRBJ2-3,-,CATSRDLAGSTDTQYF,TGTGCCACCAGCAGAGATCTAGCCGGGAGCACAGATACGCAGTATTTT
TRBD1,TRBV5-1,TRBJ2-5,-,CASSPRLGDSGTQYF,TGCGCCAGCAGCCCTAGATTAGGGGACAGTGGGACCCAGTACTTC
TRBD1,TRBV19,TRBJ1-1,once,CASSIGTGGPLNTEAFF,TGTGCCAGTAGTATCGGGACAGGGGGCCCCTTGAACACTGAAGCTTTCTTT
TRBD1,TRBV5-4,TRBJ1-2,-,CASSLQGARGYTF,TGTGCCAGCAGCCTACAGGGGGCGCGGGGCTACACCTTC
TRBD1,TRBV5-1,TRBJ1-1,-,CASSSVQGRNTEAFF,TGCGCCAGCAGTTCCGTACAGGGGCGGAACACTGAAGCTTTCTTT
-,TRBV29-1,TRBJ1-1,-,CSVEDAVGVMNTEAFF,TGCAGCGTTGAAGATGCGGTCGGAGTCATGAACACTGAAGCTTTCTTT
TRBD1,TRBV5-4,TRBJ1-2,-,CASSSGDRFSIDGYTF,TGTGCCAGCAGCTCCGGGGACAGATTTTCTATTGATGGCTACACCTTC
TRBD1,TRBV11-3,TRBJ2-5,-,CASSPGQGVEETQYF,TGTGCCAGCAGCCCGGGACAGGGGGTAGAAGAGACCCAGTACTTC
-,TRBV7-2,TRBJ1-4,-,CASSLRRGGTEKLFF,TGTGCCAGCAGCTTAAGGAGGGGAGGAACCGAAAAACTGTTTTTT
TRBD1,TRBV29-1,TRBJ1-2,-,CSGDMTGAGYTF,TGCAGCGGAGATATGACAGGGGCTGGCTACACCTTC
TRBD2,TRBV19,TRBJ2-1,-,CASSIAGGPANEQFF,TGTGCCAGTAGTATAGCGGGAGGGCCGGCGAATGAGCAGTTCTTC
TRBD1,TRBV7-6,TRBJ2-5,-,CASSSLSGQKETQYF,TGTGCCAGCAGCTCCCTCTCGGGACAGAAAGAGACCCAGTACTTC
-,TRBV15,TRBJ1-4,-,CATSRDRGWETSPSEKLFF,TGTGCCACCAGCAGAGACCGCGGATGGGAGACCAGTCCGAGTGAAAAACTGTTTTTT
TRBD2,TRBV6-2/TRBV6-3,TRBJ2-1,-,CASRYRGRPNNEQFF,TGTGCCAGCAGATACCGCGGGAGGCCGAACAATGAGCAGTTCTTC
TRBD1,TRBV7-8,TRBJ1-1,-,CASREQGGNTEAFF,TGTGCCAGCAGAGAACAGGGGGGGAACACTGAAGCTTTCTTT
TRBD2,TRBV27,TRBJ2-1,-,CASTPGGTPYNEQFF,TGTGCCAGCACCCCGGGGGGGACACCTTACAATGAGCAGTTCTTC
TRBD2,TRBV5-1,TRBJ2-5,-,CASSPPGLAPGQEAQYF,TGCGCCAGCAGCCCCCCGGGACTAGCGCCTGGTCAAGAGGCCCAGTACTTC